This T cell receptor beta chain was sequenced for a study of shared clonotypes between healthy human individuals. Generated by immunoSEQ multiplex PCR, the TCRdb table keeps only in-frame clones and is missing some. The sample has around 2.1 million clones; 90% to 95% are singletons. Naive-designated CD8 cells lacked CD45RO, were positively enriched for CCR7, and omitted terminally differentiated effector memory CD45RA+ cells. This CDR3 contains 13 residues. The germline CDR1 and CDR2 sequences are GTSNPN and SVGIG (reference sequence). The V end was cut by 2 bases, the J end by 4 bases, with 8 bases between.

The sequencing sample was made of naive CD8+ T cells from PBMCs. This receptor was taken from a man between 18 and 35 years old in good health. Some clones in this sample may be carry-over from other donors' samples. This chain joins TRBV30 and TRBJ2-2; D is uncertain. CDR3 sequence reads: CAWSPIVTGELFF. CDR3 coding DNA: TGTGCCTGGAGTCCTATCGTCACCGGGGAGCTGTTTTTT.